One sample yielded the 20 T cell receptor beta chains listed below, sequenced in a study of blood T cell repertoires in COVID-19. Assay used: immunoSEQ multiplex PCR; TCRdb lists only in-frame clones, some missing. The sample yields around 270,000 clones, roughly 86% seen once. Sample: peripheral blood. These receptors were collected from a middle-aged man who had recovered from COVID-19.

The V call is TRBV6-5, the J call TRBJ2-7; D is unresolved. The germline V gene has CDR1 MNHEY and CDR2 SVGAGI. CDR3 length equals 13 residues. V dropped 6 bases and J dropped 1 base, with 10 bases sitting between them. The DNA of the CDR3 is TGTGCCAGCAGCAGATACAATTCCTACGAGCAGTACTTC. It encodes CASSRYNSYEQYF.

V and J are TRBV2 and TRBJ1-1; 9 bases are a match to TRBD1. CDR1 is SNHLY, CDR2 FYNNEI, per germline. The CDR3 has 14 residues. V was clipped by 3 bases and J by 1 base; unmatched bases: 0. The CDR3 protein is CASSEGQGNTEAFF. The CDR3 coding sequence is TGTGCCAGCAGTGAGGGACAGGGGAACACTGAAGCTTTCTTT.

The chain is built from TRBV3-1 (or the pseudogene TRBV3-2) and TRBJ1-1; no reliable D call. Germline assignment: CDR1 LGHDT and CDR2 YNNKEL (reference sequence). The CDR3 sequence is 14 residues long. V was shortened by 1 base and J by 5 bases, with 11 bases between the two germline ends. As DNA, the CDR3 is TGTGCCAGCAGCCAAGTCCCCGGGAGGACTGAAGCTTTCTTT. Encoded protein: CASSQVPGRTEAFF.

This chain connects TRBV19 to TRBJ2-6, with D perhaps TRBD1 (6 bases). Per germline, CDR1 LNHDA and CDR2 SQIVND (reference sequence). The CDR3 is made up of 15 amino acids. V lost 4 bases and J lost 4, with 11 bases in between. CDR3 region: CASSNRVSGANVLTF. Here the CDR3 DNA reads TGTGCCAGTAGTAACAGGGTCAGCGGGGCCAACGTCCTGACTTTC.

The chain recombines TRBV4-2 with TRBJ2-3; 8 positions match TRBD2. The V gene end was trimmed by 1 base and the J gene end by 4 bases; junction bases not matched to a gene: 1. The CDR3 is 14 residues long. Germline CDR1 and CDR2: LGHNA and YNFKEQ. CDR3 residues: CASSQAGGPDTQYF. In DNA, the CDR3 is TGTGCCAGCAGCCAAGCGGGAGGGCCAGATACGCAGTATTTT.

CDR3 in DNA: TGTGCCAGCCTAAGGGGGCAAGAGACCCAGTACTTC. It codes for CASLRGQETQYF. V is TRBV2 and J is TRBJ2-5; D is perhaps TRBD1 (6 bases). The CDR3 runs 12 residues. Trimming cost V 8 bases and J 2 bases, with 9 bases left between them. Germline CDR1 is SNHLY and CDR2 is FYNNEI.

The gene calls are TRBV27 and TRBJ2-5; unclear D gene. There are 12 residues in the CDR3. Looked up from germline, CDR1 is MNHEY and CDR2 is SMNVEV (reference sequence). V lost 4 bases to trimming and J lost 5 bases, with 8 bases between them. The CDR3 loop reads CASSSTDETQYF. The CDR3 bases are TGTGCCAGCAGTTCCACAGATGAGACCCAGTACTTC.

This sequence joins TRBV10-3 and TRBJ2-7; 7 bases are a match to TRBD1. Per germline, CDR1 ENHRY and CDR2 SYGVKD. CDR3 size: 12 residues. Trimming removed 10 bases from V and 2 bases from J; junction bases left unmatched: 5. DNA of the CDR3: TGTGCCACCGGGGACAGAGCCTACGAGCAGTACTTC. Residues: CATGDRAYEQYF.

The rearrangement links TRBV4-1 to TRBJ1-2; D remains ambiguous. The CDR3 length is 13 residues. Trimming left V 0 bases short and J 1 base short, with 3 bases between. Germline values: CDR1 MGHRA, CDR2 YSYEKL. CDR3: CASSQDINYGYTF. In DNA form, the CDR3 reads TGCGCCAGCAGCCAAGATATTAACTATGGCTACACCTTC.

The chain couples TRBV3-1 (or the pseudogene TRBV3-2) to TRBJ2-3; 9 nucleotides align to TRBD2. Germline CDR1 and CDR2: LGHDT and YNNKEL (reference sequence). V was pared by 2 bases and J by 5 bases, with 8 bases of the junction left unmatched. This CDR3 has 16 amino acids. The CDR3: CASSQLERGAKDTQYF. The CDR3 nucleotides are TGTGCCAGCAGCCAATTGGAGCGGGGGGCCAAAGATACGCAGTATTTT.

V is TRBV9 and J is TRBJ2-7; 7 positions match TRBD2. This CDR3 has 15 residues. CDR1 SGDLS and CDR2 YYNGEE come from the germline V gene. With 4 bases clipped from V and 5 bases from J, the junction kept 12 bases outside the gene matches. CDR3 coding DNA: TGTGCCAGCAGCTCGGGAGGCCACTCTAGCGACGAGCAGTACTTC. Residues: CASSSGGHSSDEQYF.

The rearrangement links TRBV29-1 to TRBJ2-1, with 10 bases identical to TRBD2. The V segment lost 4 bases and the J segment 5 bases; nucleotides outside the gene matches: 5. The CDR3 runs to 14 residues. Per the germline V gene, CDR1 is SQVTM and CDR2 is ANQGSEA. CDR3 in DNA: TGCAGCGTTGTAGCGGGAGGTTGGGACAATGAGCAGTTCTTC. Translating gives CSVVAGGWDNEQFF.

CDR3 amino acids: CASSPRVGTGELFF. The CDR3, as DNA: TGTGCCAGCAGTCCCCGGGTAGGAACCGGGGAGCTGTTTTTT. The chain combines TRBV6-2 or TRBV6-3 with TRBJ2-2; D is uncertain. The CDR3 loop spans 14 amino acids. CDR1 MNHEY and CDR2 SVGEGT come from the germline V gene. V was pared by 5 bases and J by 5 bases, with 12 bases between.

A single count supports this clone. The gene calls are TRBV6-6 and TRBJ2-5, with 9 bases identical to TRBD2. The CDR3 length is 14 residues. V was clipped by 8 bases and J by 4 bases; unmatched bases: 8. The germline gives CDR1 MNHNY, CDR2 SVGAGI (reference sequence). CDR3 sequence reads: CASSGGGAGETQYF. DNA for the CDR3: TGTGCCAGCTCCGGCGGGGGGGCGGGAGAGACCCAGTACTTC.

The gene calls are TRBV6-2 or TRBV6-3 and TRBJ2-3, with D possibly TRBD2 on 6 matching bases. Germline V gene sequence: CDR1 MNHEY, CDR2 SVGEGT. V was pared by 5 bases and J by 1 base, with 16 bases between. The CDR3 totals 16 residues. DNA of the CDR3: TGTGCCAGCAGTACCCGGACTATCAGGGGCACAGATACGCAGTATTTT. Protein: CASSTRTIRGTDTQYF.

This clone came up a few times. The same CDR3 is also encoded by other DNA sequences in this sample. V gene TRBV9 combines with J gene TRBJ2-7, with TRBD1 matching over 11 bases. The trim removed 3 bases at V and 3 bases at J, leaving 2 bases unmatched. Looked up from germline, CDR1 is SGDLS and CDR2 is YYNGEE. This CDR3 contains 14 residues. CDR3 bases: TGTGCCAGCAGCGCCGGGACAGGGGGCTACGAGCAGTACTTC. Translated: CASSAGTGGYEQYF.

The chain's CDR3 is CASNHRRQGYNEQFF. The CDR3 DNA is TGTGCCAGTAATCATAGGCGGCAGGGCTACAATGAGCAGTTCTTC. The chain couples TRBV19 to TRBJ2-1; D may be TRBD1 (5 bases). Trimming left V 7 bases short and J 3 bases short, with 16 bases between. Looked up from germline, CDR1 is LNHDA and CDR2 is SQIVND (reference sequence). The CDR3 has 15 residues.

The V gene is TRBV27, the J gene TRBJ1-2; TRBD1 is a possible D gene (5 bases). The germline V gene has CDR1 MNHEY and CDR2 SMNVEV (reference sequence). V lost 8 bases and J lost 4, with 11 bases in between. The CDR3 extends over 12 amino acids. The CDR3 loop reads CASYTTVYGYTF. The CDR3 region has the DNA TGTGCCAGCTATACGACAGTCTATGGCTACACCTTC.

DNA of the CDR3: TGTGCCAGCAGCTCATCCGGACAGGGGGCGTACGAGCAGTACTTC. Its translation: CASSSSGQGAYEQYF. This sequence joins TRBV14 and TRBJ2-7, with TRBD1 identical over 11 bases. Germline CDR1 and CDR2: SGHDN and FVKESK. The CDR3 consists of 15 residues. V dropped 5 bases and J dropped 4; count of bases not matched to a gene: 7.

The chain uses TRBV21-1 and TRBJ1-5; the table names TRBD1, a call not compared with the DNA. TRBV21-1 is designated a pseudogene. The CDR3 spans 12 residues. The DNA for the CDR3 is TGTGCCAGCAGGGGGCCGGATCAGCCCCAGCATTTT. The encoded protein is CASRGPDQPQHF.